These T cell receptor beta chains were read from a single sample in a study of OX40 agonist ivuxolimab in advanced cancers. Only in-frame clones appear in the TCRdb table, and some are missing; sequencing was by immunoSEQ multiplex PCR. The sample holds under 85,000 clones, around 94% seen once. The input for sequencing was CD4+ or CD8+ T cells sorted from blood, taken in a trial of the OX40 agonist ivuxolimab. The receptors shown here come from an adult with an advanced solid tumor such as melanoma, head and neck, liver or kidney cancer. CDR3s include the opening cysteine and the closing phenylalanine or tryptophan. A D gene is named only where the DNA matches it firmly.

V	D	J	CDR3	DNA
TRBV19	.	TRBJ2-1	CASSASQTPVYNEQFF	TGTGCCAGTAGTGCCTCCCAGACACCAGTCTACAATGAGCAGTTCTTC
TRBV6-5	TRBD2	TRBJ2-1	CASSFLTSGRVEQFF	TGTGCCAGCAGTTTCCTGACTAGCGGGAGAGTCGAGCAGTTCTTC
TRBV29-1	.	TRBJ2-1	CSVEVGQQFF	TGCAGCGTTGAAGTGGGTCAGCAGTTCTTC
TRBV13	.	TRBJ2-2	CASSLGGNTGELLF	TGTGCCAGCAGCTTAGGAGGGAACACCGGGGAGCTGCTTTTT
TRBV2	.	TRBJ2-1	CASSEVGISEQFF	TGTGCCAGCAGTGAAGTAGGGATCAGTGAGCAGTTCTTC
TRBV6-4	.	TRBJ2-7	CASRKERAYEQYF	TGTGCCAGCAGGAAGGAGCGCGCCTACGAGCAGTACTTC
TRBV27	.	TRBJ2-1	CASSSPAAGDEQFF	TGTGCCAGCAGTTCCCCAGCAGCCGGGGATGAGCAGTTCTTC
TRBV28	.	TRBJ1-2	CASRAQGNYGYTF	TGTGCCAGCAGAGCTCAGGGGAACTATGGCTACACCTTC
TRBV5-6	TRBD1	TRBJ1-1	CASSFGTGGTEAFF	TGTGCCAGCAGCTTTGGGACAGGGGGCACTGAAGCTTTCTTT
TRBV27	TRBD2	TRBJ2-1	CASSYAGGHNEQFF	TGTGCCAGCAGTTACGCGGGAGGTCACAATGAGCAGTTCTTC
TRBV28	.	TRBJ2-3	CASSLLSGDSSDTQYF	TGTGCCAGCAGTTTATTGTCGGGAGATTCATCAGATACGCAGTATTTT
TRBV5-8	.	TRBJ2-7	CASSFEAAPTYEQYF	TGTGCCAGCAGCTTCGAAGCGGCCCCAACCTACGAGCAGTACTTC
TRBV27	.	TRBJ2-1	CASRTGTYNEQFF	TGTGCCAGCAGGACAGGAACCTACAATGAGCAGTTCTTC
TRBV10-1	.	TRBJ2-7	CASSVRRYYEQYF	TGCGCCAGCAGTGTCAGGAGATACTACGAGCAGTACTTC